This TCR beta chain was obtained from a study of spatial heterogeneity in lung cancer. Background on the study: The study observed each unique TCR and UMI combination more than ten times on average in raw reads.

Time point indicated: sample taken at primary tumor resection. Untreated early-stage non-small cell lung cancer patients, roughly 72 in total, were the donors. In each case, whole RNA from tumor, nontumor lung or frozen PBMC was sequenced unsorted. TCRdb used MiXCR to reprocess the 5' RACE reads, holding one entry per CDR3 protein. The table lists some 55,000 distinct CDR3 sequences, around 6% of them singletons, with 14% to 15% in the top ten. This clonotype has at least ten counts. Its antigen remains unidentified. Trimming removed 5 bases from V and 6 bases from J, with 10 bases in between. CDR3 length: 13 amino acids. The germline V gene has CDR1 SEHNR and CDR2 FQNEAQ (reference sequence). Findings of the study overall: Ubiquitous, expanded tumor-derived TCRs were more frequently observed in blood at resection than at follow-up.

This rearrangement joins TRBV7-9 to TRBJ2-2; D not resolved. The sequence was collected from a female donor with early-stage non-small cell lung cancer. The sample in question was PBMCs, obtained at surgery. The CDR3 bases are TGTGCCAGCAGCCGGACGGTCCCCGGGGAGCTGTTTTTT. This encodes CASSRTVPGELFF.